The clone carrying this T cell receptor beta chain was seen a handful of times. The antigen remains unidentified. The sample is drawn from a study of T cells after yellow fever vaccination. Production of TCR cDNA was by 5'RACE template switching, which also added a universal primer site and UMIs. TCRdb ran MiXCR on the 5' RACE reads and lists one entry per CDR3 protein. This table has 100,000 to 150,000 distinct CDR3 sequences, under 9% appearing once. General study points: Peak timing came faster in the weaker secondary response, day 5 versus 15.

The germline CDR1 and CDR2 sequences are SGHVS and FQNEAQ. V gave up 4 bases and J gave up 6 bases; unmatched junction bases: 12. This CDR3 region has 16 residues. The receptor comes from a man aged 18-30 years who received the YFV17D yellow fever vaccine. The chain is built from TRBV7-8 and TRBJ1-5; 7 nucleotides align to TRBD1. This specimen was CD8+ T cells sorted from PBMCs, taken on the day of the yellow fever booster vaccination. The CDR3 DNA reads TGTGCCAGCAGCTCACAGGGCAGGGGGAGTGGTCAGCCCCAGCATTTT. Its translation is CASSSQGRGSGQPQHF.